The 15 T cell receptor beta chains given below trace back to one sample, sequenced in a study of early T cells in non-severe SARS-CoV-2 infection. From the 5' RACE reads, TCRdb called clonotypes with MiXCR, one entry per CDR3 protein. This sample yields tens of thousands of distinct CDR3 sequences, of which roughly 12% are seen a single time; 2.7% belongs to the top ten. The sample in question was whole blood, obtained at baseline. The receptors shown here come from an adult who was a healthcare worker with PCR-confirmed SARS-CoV-2 infection or an uninfected control (not recorded which).

The chain couples TRBV28 to TRBJ1-2, with TRBD1 matching 7 bases. The V segment lost 5 bases and the J segment 2 bases; nucleotides outside the gene matches: 5. The CDR3 is made up of 14 amino acids. Germline CDR1 MDHEN, CDR2 SYDVKM. The CDR3 reads CASSRQGINYGYTF. The CDR3 DNA is TGTGCCAGCAGTAGACAGGGAATAAACTATGGCTACACCTTC.

This clonotype appeared many times. This chain connects TRBV6-6 to TRBJ2-3, with 9 positions matching TRBD1. Per the germline V gene, CDR1 is MNHNY and CDR2 is SVGAGI (reference sequence). With 6 bases clipped from V and 1 base from J, the junction kept 8 bases outside the gene matches. CDR3 length: 16 residues. Here the CDR3 reads CASSPTRTGGTDTQYF. The CDR3, as DNA: TGTGCCAGCAGCCCTACTCGGACAGGGGGCACAGATACGCAGTATTTT.

The chain joins TRBV11-2 to TRBJ2-7; 7 positions match TRBD1. Germline lookup yields CDR1 SGHAT and CDR2 FQNNGV. The CDR3 runs 13 residues. The trim removed 6 bases at V and 5 bases at J, leaving 7 bases unmatched. The CDR3 sequence is CASRPTGTNEQYF. The CDR3 DNA reads as TGTGCCAGCAGACCGACAGGGACCAACGAGCAGTACTTC.

The chain has TRBV3-1 and TRBJ2-7; D is unclear. CDR1 is LGHDT, CDR2 YNNKEL, per germline (reference sequence). Trimming stripped 2 bases from V and 6 bases from J, with 8 bases between. The CDR3 runs 12 residues. This CDR3 is CASSQLRGEQYF. The CDR3 nucleotides read TGTGCCAGCAGCCAATTAAGAGGCGAGCAGTACTTC.

This clonotype was seen a few times. The genes are TRBV5-5 and TRBJ2-1; 7 bases fit TRBD1. V shed 5 bases, J shed 8 bases, and the junction held 13 bases outside the gene matches. There are 15 residues in the CDR3. Per germline, CDR1 SGHKS and CDR2 YYEKEE (reference sequence). The CDR3, as DNA: TGTGCCAGCAGGGTTGGACAGGTTAACGGCCATGAGCAGTTCTTC. This encodes CASRVGQVNGHEQFF.

In its sample, this clonotype was seen a few times. This sequence joins TRBV11-2 and TRBJ2-7; a possible D gene is TRBD1 (6 bases). CDR3 size: 14 residues. From germline, CDR1 is SGHAT and CDR2 FQNNGV. Trimming removed 4 bases at V and 3 bases at J, with 13 bases between. The CDR3 protein is CASSSGQNHYEQYF. The CDR3, as DNA: TGTGCCAGCAGCTCAGGACAGAATCACTACGAGCAGTACTTC. The full variable domain, with the rest looked up from reference TRBV11-2 and TRBJ2-7, is EAGVAQSPRYKIIEKRQSVAFWCNPISGHATLYWYQQILGQGPKLLIQFQNNGVVDDSQLPKDRFSAERLKGVDSTLKIQPAKLEDSAVYLCASSSGQNHYEQYFGPGTRLTVT.

V and J are TRBV19 and TRBJ2-4; the D is unclear. V lost 8 bases and J 0 bases, leaving 14 bases between the germline ends. Germline V lookup: CDR1 LNHDA, CDR2 SQIVND (reference sequence). The CDR3 is 15 amino acids. CDR3 in DNA: TGTGCCAGTTGCCCCACGGATGTAGCCAAAAACATTCAGTACTTC. This translates into CASCPTDVAKNIQYF.

This clonotype was found a few times. The chain joins TRBV5-1 to TRBJ1-1, with D tentatively TRBD1 (5 bases). In germline, CDR1 is SGHRS, CDR2 YFSETQ. The CDR3 contains 14 residues. Between the trimmed V and J ends, which lost 6 bases and 4 bases, there was a span of 16 bases. The CDR3 DNA reads as TGCGCCAGCACCCTAAGAGCGGGGGTCACTGAAGCTTTCTTT. As protein: CASTLRAGVTEAFF.

By sample fraction, this clonotype is medium-sized. The gene calls are TRBV7-2 and TRBJ2-3; 9 bases fit TRBD1. The V gene's germline CDR1 is SGHTA and CDR2 FQGNSA. V lost 4 bases to trimming and J lost 4 bases; unmatched junction nucleotides: 3. The CDR3 spans 14 residues. In DNA form, the CDR3 reads TGTGCCAGCAGCTACGACAGGGGGGCAGATACGCAGTATTTT. This codes for CASSYDRGADTQYF.

This clonotype has at least ten counts. Here the CDR3 reads CASRPDRGEQYF. DNA for the CDR3: TGTGCCAGCAGACCCGACAGGGGCGAGCAGTACTTC. The chain joins TRBV12-3 or TRBV12-4 to TRBJ2-7, with 8 bases matching TRBD1. CDR3 size: 12 residues. Germline trimming cut 6 bases from V and 6 bases from J; bases unmatched to any gene: 4.

This clonotype was observed at least ten times. The gene calls are TRBV12-3 or TRBV12-4 and TRBJ2-7; a weak D match, TRBD2 (5 bases). V gave up 4 bases and J gave up 3 bases, with 13 bases separating them. The CDR3 length is 14 residues. CDR3 loop: CASSSRELVYEQYF. The CDR3 region has the DNA TGTGCCAGCAGTTCCCGGGAACTAGTCTACGAGCAGTACTTC.

The chain has TRBV20-1 and TRBJ2-3; 9 nucleotides agree with TRBD2. The germline V gene encodes CDR1 DFQATT and CDR2 SNEGSKA (reference sequence). This CDR3 is 13 amino acids long. V trimming: 4 bases; J trimming: 6 bases; junction bases outside the gene matches: 5. The CDR3 sequence: CSANLAGTDTQYF. In DNA form, the CDR3 reads TGCAGTGCTAATCTAGCGGGGACGGATACGCAGTATTTT.

This clonotype was detected only a few times. The chain employs TRBV5-1 and TRBJ1-2; 9 bases are a match to TRBD1. This CDR3 spans 16 amino acids. J gave up 4 bases and V 4 bases, and 11 bases lay outside the gene matches. Germline assignment: CDR1 SGHRS and CDR2 YFSETQ. DNA of the CDR3: TGCGCCAGCAGCCAAAGTCCCGGGACAGGGACCTATGGCTACACCTTC. As protein: CASSQSPGTGTYGYTF.

This clonotype was counted at least ten times. CDR3 amino acids: CASSWVTMNTEAFF. The CDR3 DNA reads TGTGCCAGCAGCTGGGTAACAATGAACACTGAAGCTTTCTTT. The J gene is TRBJ1-1, the V gene TRBV7-2; D not resolved. The CDR3 has 14 residues. Trimming removed 4 bases at V and 0 bases at J, with 9 bases between. The germline V gene has CDR1 SGHTA and CDR2 FQGNSA.

This clonotype was seen repeatedly, ten times or more. The CDR3 DNA reads as TGTGCCAGCAGCCGTTTTCTCCTCTACAGGGGGGGGAACTATGGCTACACCTTC. Translated, it gives CASSRFLLYRGGNYGYTF. J is TRBJ1-2 and V is TRBV11-2; 8 bases fit TRBD1. CDR3 length: 18 residues. Germline CDR1 and CDR2: SGHAT and FQNNGV. V was pared by 5 bases and J by 2 bases, with 16 bases of the junction left unmatched.